A single T cell receptor (beta chain) is shown here with its context. The antigen is unknown. The germline gives CDR1 SGDLS, CDR2 YYNGEE. V was clipped by 0 bases and J by 4 bases; unmatched bases: 6. The CDR3 consists of 16 residues. Prepared libraries of TCR beta cDNA carried unique molecular identifiers. Each batch of about 0.9 to 10 million T cells produced 500,000 to 550,000 cDNA molecules. TCRdb called the PCR reads again in MiXCR, with one record for every CDR3 protein. The sample contains 750,000 to 950,000 distinct CDR3 sequences, around 50% of which appear only once. The sample is drawn from a study of post-analysis software for immune sequencing data. Study-wide points: Included in a set of five TRBV segments more frequent in patients than controls were TRBV5-6, TRBV5-1 and TRBV20-1. Controls had significantly higher normalized Chao1 diversity than multiple sclerosis patients. Strong co-clustering by F measure was evident for samples that had been prepared in the same batch.

Material: blood. The sequence was obtained from a girl aged 10-17 years with multiple sclerosis. The chain carries TRBV9 and TRBJ2-1; 8 nucleotides agree with TRBD1. The CDR3 DNA sequence: TGTGCCAGCAGCGTAGCTACAACAGGGGGTTACAATGAGCAGTTCTTC. It is translated as CASSVATTGGYNEQFF.